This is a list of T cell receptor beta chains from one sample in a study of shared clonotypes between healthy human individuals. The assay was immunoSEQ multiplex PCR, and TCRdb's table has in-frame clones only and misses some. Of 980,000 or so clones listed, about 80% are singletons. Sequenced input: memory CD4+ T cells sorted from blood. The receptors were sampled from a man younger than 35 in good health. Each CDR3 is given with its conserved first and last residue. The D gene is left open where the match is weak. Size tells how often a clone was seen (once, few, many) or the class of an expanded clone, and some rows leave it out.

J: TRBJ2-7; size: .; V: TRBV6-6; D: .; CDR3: CASSGTNYEQYF; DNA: TGTGCCAGCTCCGGGACCAACTACGAGCAGTACTTC
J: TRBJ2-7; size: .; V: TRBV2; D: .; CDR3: CASSIPLSYEQYF; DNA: TGTGCCAGCAGTATACCACTATCCTACGAGCAGTACTTC
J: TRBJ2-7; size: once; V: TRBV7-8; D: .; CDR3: CASSSPRDEQYF; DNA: TGTGCCAGCAGCTCCCCACGGGACGAGCAGTACTTC
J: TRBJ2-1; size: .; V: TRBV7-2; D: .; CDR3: CASSLGGTRYNEQFF; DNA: TGTGCCAGCAGCTTAGGAGGGACAAGATACAATGAGCAGTTCTTC
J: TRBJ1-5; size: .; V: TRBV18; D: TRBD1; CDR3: CASSPLPGGLNQPQHF; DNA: TGTGCCAGCTCACCGCTACCAGGGGGGCTAAATCAGCCCCAGCATTTT
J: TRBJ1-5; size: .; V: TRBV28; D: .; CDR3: CASSLYGTHSNQPQHF; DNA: TGTGCCAGCAGTTTGTACGGGACCCATAGCAATCAGCCCCAGCATTTT
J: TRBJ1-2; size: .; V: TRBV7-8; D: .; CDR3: CASSLAGTNYGYTF; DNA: TGTGCCAGCAGCTTGGCCGGCACCAACTATGGCTACACCTTC
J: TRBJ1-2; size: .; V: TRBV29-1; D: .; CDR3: CSVKPQESYGYTF; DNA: TGCAGCGTTAAACCCCAGGAATCCTATGGCTACACCTTC
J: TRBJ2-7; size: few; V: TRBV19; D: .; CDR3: CASSINRNYEQYF; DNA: TGTGCCAGTAGTATAAACAGAAACTACGAGCAGTACTTC
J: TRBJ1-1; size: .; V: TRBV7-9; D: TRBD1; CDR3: CASSLAGTGNTEAFF; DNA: TGTGCCAGCAGCTTAGCAGGGACAGGAAACACTGAAGCTTTCTTT
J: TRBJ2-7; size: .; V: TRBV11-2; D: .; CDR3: CASSLVYAGAGEQYF; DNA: TGTGCCAGCAGCTTAGTCTATGCAGGGGCGGGCGAGCAGTACTTC
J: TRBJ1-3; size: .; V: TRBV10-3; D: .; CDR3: CAIGKGYGNTIYF; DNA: TGTGCCATCGGAAAAGGGTACGGAAACACCATATATTTT
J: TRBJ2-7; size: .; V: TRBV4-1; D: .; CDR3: CASSRSGGEQYF; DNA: TGCGCCAGCAGCCGATCGGGTGGCGAGCAGTACTTC
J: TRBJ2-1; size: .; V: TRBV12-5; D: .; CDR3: CASGLVENEQFF; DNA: TGTGCTAGTGGTTTGGTAGAGAATGAGCAGTTCTTC
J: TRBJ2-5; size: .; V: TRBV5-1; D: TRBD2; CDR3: CASSRGLDQETQYF; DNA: TGCGCCAGCAGCCGGGGACTAGATCAAGAGACCCAGTACTTC
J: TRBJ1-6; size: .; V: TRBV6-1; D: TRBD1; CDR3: CASSESGTGGSYNSPLHF; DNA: TGTGCCAGCAGTGAATCCGGGACAGGGGGATCTTATAATTCACCCCTCCACTTT
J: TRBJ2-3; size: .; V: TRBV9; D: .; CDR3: CASSVGASPSTDTQYF; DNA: TGTGCCAGCAGCGTAGGAGCATCTCCTAGCACAGATACGCAGTATTTT
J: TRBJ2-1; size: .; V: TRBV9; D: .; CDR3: CASSVGLEHQNEQFF; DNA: TGTGCCAGCAGCGTAGGACTAGAGCACCAAAATGAGCAGTTCTTC
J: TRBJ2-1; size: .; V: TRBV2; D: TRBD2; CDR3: CASTVAGGNNEQFF; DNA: TGTGCCAGCACCGTAGCGGGGGGAAACAATGAGCAGTTCTTC
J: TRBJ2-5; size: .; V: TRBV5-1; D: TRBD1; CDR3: CASMGQKETQYF; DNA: TGCGCCAGCATGGGACAGAAAGAGACCCAGTACTTC
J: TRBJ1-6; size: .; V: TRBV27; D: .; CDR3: CASSLLWGDYNSPLHF; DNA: TGTGCCAGCAGTTTGCTCTGGGGTGACTATAATTCACCCCTCCACTTT
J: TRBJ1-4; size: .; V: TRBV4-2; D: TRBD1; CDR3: CASSQGQGYEKLFF; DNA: TGTGCCAGCAGCCAAGGACAGGGGTATGAAAAACTGTTTTTT
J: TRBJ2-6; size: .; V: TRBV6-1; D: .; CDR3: CASSERYSGANVLTF; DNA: TGTGCCAGCAGTGAAAGATACTCTGGGGCCAACGTCCTGACTTTC
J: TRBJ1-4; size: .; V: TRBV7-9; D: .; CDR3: CASSLAGKLFF; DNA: TGTGCCAGCAGCTTAGCGGGAAAACTGTTTTTT
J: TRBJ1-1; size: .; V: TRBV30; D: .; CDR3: CAWSVRPIGSEAFF; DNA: TGTGCCTGGAGTGTCCGGCCTATAGGGTCTGAAGCTTTCTTT
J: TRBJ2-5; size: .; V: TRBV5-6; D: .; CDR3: CASRTVGQETQYF; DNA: TGTGCCAGCAGGACTGTCGGCCAAGAGACCCAGTACTTC
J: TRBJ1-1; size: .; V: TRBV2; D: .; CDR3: CASSENPGHQNTEAFF; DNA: TGTGCCAGCAGTGAAAATCCGGGACATCAGAACACTGAAGCTTTCTTT
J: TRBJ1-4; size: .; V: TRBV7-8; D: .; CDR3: CASSLAGAGEKLFF; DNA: TGTGCCAGCAGCTTAGCAGGGGCGGGAGAAAAACTGTTTTTT
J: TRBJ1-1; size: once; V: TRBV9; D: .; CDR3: CASSPRAAGGNTEAFF; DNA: TGTGCCAGCAGCCCTCGGGCCGCGGGGGGGAACACTGAAGCTTTCTTT
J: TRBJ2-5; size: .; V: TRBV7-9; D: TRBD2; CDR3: CASSLGFGSGRTETQYF; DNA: TGTGCCAGCAGCTTAGGTTTTGGTAGCGGGAGGACAGAGACCCAGTACTTC
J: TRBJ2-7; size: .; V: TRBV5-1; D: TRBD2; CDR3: CASSLGVAGGPYEQYF; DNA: TGCGCCAGCAGCTTGGGGGTAGCGGGAGGGCCTTACGAGCAGTACTTC
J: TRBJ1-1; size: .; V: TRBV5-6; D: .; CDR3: CASNLDRNTEAFF; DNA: TGTGCCAGCAACCTCGACAGAAACACTGAAGCTTTCTTT
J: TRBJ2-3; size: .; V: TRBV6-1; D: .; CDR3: CASNEPASTDTQYF; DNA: TGTGCCAGCAACGAACCGGCTAGCACAGATACGCAGTATTTT
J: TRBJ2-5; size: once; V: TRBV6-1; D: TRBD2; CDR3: CASKMGLAAQETQYF; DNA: TGTGCCAGCAAAATGGGACTAGCGGCACAAGAGACCCAGTACTTC
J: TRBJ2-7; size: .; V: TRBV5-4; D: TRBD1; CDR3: CASSSDRGSYEQYF; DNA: TGTGCCAGCAGCTCAGACAGGGGGTCCTACGAGCAGTACTTC
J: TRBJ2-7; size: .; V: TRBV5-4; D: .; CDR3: CASSPYSGVPRLEQYF; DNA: TGTGCCAGCAGTCCGTATAGTGGGGTGCCGAGGCTGGAGCAGTACTTC
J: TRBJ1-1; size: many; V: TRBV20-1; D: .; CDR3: CSAGLNTEAFF; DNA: TGCAGTGCTGGCCTGAACACTGAAGCTTTCTTT
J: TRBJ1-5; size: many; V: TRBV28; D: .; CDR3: CASSLSVQPQHF; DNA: TGTGCCAGCAGTTTATCAGTTCAGCCCCAGCATTTT